This TCR beta chain was obtained from a study of blood T cell repertoires in COVID-19. Germline lookup yields CDR1 SGHDT and CDR2 YYEEEE. J was trimmed by 5 bases and V by 9 bases; bases with no gene match: 13. The CDR3 spans 15 residues. Produced via immunoSEQ multiplex PCR; TCRdb's table is partial and in-frame only. Among 50,000 to 65,000 clones, approximately 86% were seen once, and the ten largest hold 0.9% to 1.5%. This receptor was obtained from a man aged 35-49 years with acute or convalescent COVID-19. What was sequenced was peripheral blood. The chain is built from TRBV5-6 and TRBJ2-3; 9 bases match TRBD2. CDR3 loop: CATRTSAYSVDTQYF. CDR3 DNA: TGTGCCACCCGGACTAGCGCTTACTCCGTAGATACGCAGTATTTT.